In its sample, the clone carrying this T cell receptor beta chain ranks as medium-sized (0.01 to 0.1%). Its antigen is unidentified. The data stem from a study of human T cells and chemical hapten exposure. Study context: Alopecia areata, totalis or universalis affected patients, mainly female. How much TCR each sample yielded varied, mostly because pooled library volumes differed slightly.

Regarding the study as a whole: There were significantly more large CDR3 similarity clusters among expanded TCRs than among controls.

Described time point: patch test 3, about 24 weeks after DPC sensitization. Treatment defined: therapeutic diphenylcyclopropenone sensitization with weekly scalp DPC. Only after blood had been drawn was each patch test applied. TCRdb recomputed calls from the RACE reads with MiXCR, one row per CDR3 protein. Among about 97,000 distinct CDR3 sequences listed, 25% to 30% were seen once. There are 14 residues in the CDR3. V lost 4 bases, J lost 4 bases, and 6 bases stayed unmatched. Germline-derived CDR1 and CDR2 are SGHRS and YFSETQ. The gene calls are TRBV5-1 and TRBJ2-5; 8 bases fit TRBD1. This specimen consisted of whole blood, obtained in connection with sensitization to the hapten diphenylcyclopropenone (DPC). This sequence was found in a man aged 40-49 years with alopecia areata. Some clones in this sample may be carry-over from other donors' samples. For the CDR3, the DNA is TGCGCCAGCAGCCCGGACAGGGTGAGAGAGACCCAGTACTTC. Its protein product is CASSPDRVRETQYF.